Reported below is one TCR beta chain. How the authors handled the data: From reference gene primer amplification, estimates of nucleated cell counts were derived. Assay: immunoSEQ multiplex PCR; the TCRdb copy retains only in-frame clones and omits some. D and trimming come from the DNA, and the V and J calls and clone size come from that table. Among around 93,000 clones, approximately 87% were seen once, and the ten largest hold approximately 15%. The sample originates from a study of blood T cell repertoires in COVID-19. Study details: COVID-19 samples, acute and convalescent, were from the United States, Italy and Spain. Sample material is recorded as cDNA or gDNA derived from T cells, B-cell-depleted T cells, or PBMCs.

The CDR3 consists of 15 residues. Germline CDR1 is MDHEN and CDR2 is SYDVKM. The ends lost 6 bases at V and 4 bases at J; junction bases unmatched: 5. The sequence was obtained from a human donor in a cohort sampled during active COVID-19. The chain combines TRBV28 with TRBJ2-7; 14 bases are a match to TRBD2. Input material: peripheral blood. The CDR3 bases are TGTGCCAGCAGCGGGACTAGCGGGAGCTTGTACGAGCAGTACTTC. It encodes CASSGTSGSLYEQYF. Supplemented by reference TRBV28 and TRBJ2-7, the full variable domain reads DVKVTQSSRYLVKRTGEKVFLECVQDMDHENMFWYRQDPGLGLRLIYFSYDVKMKEKGDIPEGYSVSREKKERFSLILESASTNQTSMYLCASSGTSGSLYEQYFGPGTRLTVT.